One sample yielded the 26 T cell receptor beta chains listed below, sequenced in a study of shared clonotypes between healthy human individuals. Naive CD8 cells, CD45RO-negative and positively selected for CCR7, excluded terminally differentiated effector memory CD45RA+ cells. Using immunoSEQ multiplex PCR, the repertoire was profiled, and TCRdb retains in-frame clones only, with some absent. The sample lists fewer than 700,000 clones, 95% seen once, with approximately 0.11% in the top ten. Sequencing input: naive CD8+ T cells sorted from blood. These TCRs come from a woman aged 25-40 years in good health.

The chain uses TRBV5-4 and TRBJ2-2, with D unresolved. The CDR3 extends over 13 amino acids. Germline CDR1 is SGHNT and CDR2 is YYREEE (reference sequence). The ends were cut back, 0 bases at V and 4 bases at J, with 4 bases in the middle. Written as DNA, the CDR3 is TGTGCCAGCAGCTTGGGGGGCACCGGGGAGCTGTTTTTT. Protein: CASSLGGTGELFF.

The chain links TRBV5-6 to TRBJ2-7; TRBD1 is a possible D gene (6 bases). The germline V gene has CDR1 SGHDT and CDR2 YYEEEE. The CDR3 contains 14 residues. The V end was cut by 4 bases, the J end by 2 bases, with 13 bases between. This chain's CDR3 is CASSEQGSPYEQYF. CDR3 DNA: TGTGCCAGCAGCGAACAGGGTAGTCCCTACGAGCAGTACTTC. Full variable domain (rest looked up from reference TRBV5-6 and TRBJ2-7): DAGVTQSPTHLIKTRGQQVTLRCSPKSGHDTVSWYQQALGQGPQFIFQYYEEEERQRGNFPDRFSGHQFPNYSSELNVNALLLGDSALYLCASSEQGSPYEQYFGPGTRLTVT.

CDR3 sequence (DNA): TGTGCCAGCACCAAAACCGGACAGTTCCTCTACGAGCAGTACTTC. It specifies CASTKTGQFLYEQYF. The V and J genes are TRBV2 and TRBJ2-7; D is perhaps TRBD1 (6 bases). The CDR3 consists of 15 residues. CDR1 is SNHLY and CDR2 is FYNNEI in the germline V gene. Trimming shortened V by 7 bases and J by 3 bases, and 19 bases separated the two germline ends. Full variable domain (missing parts from reference TRBV2 and TRBJ2-7): EPEVTQTPSHQVTQMGQEVILRCVPISNHLYFYWYRQILGQKVEFLVSFYNNEISEKSEIFDDQFSVERPDGSNFTLKIRSTKLEDSAMYFCASTKTGQFLYEQYFGPGTRLTVT.

The chain links TRBV28 to TRBJ2-7, with 12 bases matching TRBD2. Trimming took 5 bases from V and 1 from J; bases not matched to a gene: 6. This CDR3 contains 16 residues. Germline V gives CDR1 MDHEN, CDR2 SYDVKM. The CDR3: CASSPRLAGVSYEQYF. The CDR3 DNA follows: TGTGCCAGCAGTCCCCGACTAGCGGGAGTTTCCTACGAGCAGTACTTC.

This clone was seen only once. The V gene is TRBV9, the J gene TRBJ1-2; a possible D gene is TRBD1 (6 bases). CDR3 size: 14 residues. Germline V lookup: CDR1 SGDLS, CDR2 YYNGEE. V was shortened by 4 bases and J by 6 bases, with 16 bases between the two germline ends. The chain's CDR3 is CASSSQQGSDGYTF. DNA for the CDR3: TGTGCCAGCAGCTCCCAACAGGGATCCGATGGCTACACCTTC. The complete variable domain, with remaining parts taken from reference TRBV9 and TRBJ1-2, reads DSGVTQTPKHLITATGQRVTLRCSPRSGDLSVYWYQQSLDQGLQFLIQYYNGEERAKGNILERFSAQQFPDLHSELNLSSLELGDSALYFCASSSQQGSDGYTFGSGTRLTVV.

The chain is built from TRBV4-1 and TRBJ2-2; D uncertain. The CDR3 runs to 13 residues. Trimming removed 1 base at V and 7 bases at J, with 7 bases between. Per germline, CDR1 MGHRA and CDR2 YSYEKL. This CDR3 is CASSQVSIGELFF. The CDR3 nucleotides read TGCGCCAGCAGCCAAGTTTCCATCGGGGAGCTGTTTTTT.

The chain has TRBV28 and TRBJ2-7, with D tentatively TRBD1 or TRBD2 (5 bases each). The CDR3 sequence is 13 residues long. CDR1 is MDHEN and CDR2 is SYDVKM in the germline V gene. Trimming pared 5 bases from V and 5 bases from J, leaving 13 bases between. The CDR3: CASSPRGPDEQYF. In DNA, the CDR3 is TGTGCCAGCAGTCCACGGGGACCGGACGAGCAGTACTTC.

The chain has TRBV6-5 and TRBJ1-2, with D possibly TRBD1 on 5 matching bases. Germline loops: CDR1 MNHEY, CDR2 SVGAGI. Trimming took 9 bases from V and 3 from J, leaving 14 bases between them. There are 13 residues in the CDR3. The CDR3: CASGTGFDYGYTF. Written as DNA, the CDR3 is TGTGCCAGTGGGACCGGGTTTGACTATGGCTACACCTTC.

V gene TRBV11-2 combines with J gene TRBJ1-2, with 8 bases lining up with TRBD1. CDR1 SGHAT and CDR2 FQNNGV come from the germline V gene. Trimming at V came to 1 base and at J to 4 bases, leaving 2 bases not matched to a gene. The CDR3 has 14 amino acids. The CDR3 spells CASSLGQGRYGYTF. CDR3 bases: TGTGCCAGCAGCTTAGGACAGGGGCGCTATGGCTACACCTTC.

The chain joins TRBV5-1 to TRBJ1-1; tentatively, D is TRBD1 (6 bases). The CDR3 spans 16 residues. V lost 4 bases, J lost 0 bases, and 16 bases lay in between. In germline, CDR1 is SGHRS, CDR2 YFSETQ. CDR3 nucleotide sequence: TGCGCCAGCAGCCCAAGGTGGGGACAAGTGAACACTGAAGCTTTCTTT. Translated, it gives CASSPRWGQVNTEAFF.

The genes are TRBV27 and TRBJ2-7, with D perhaps matching TRBD1 (6 bases). The germline V gene has CDR1 MNHEY and CDR2 SMNVEV (reference sequence). Trimming took 3 bases from V and 5 from J, leaving 17 bases between them. CDR3 size: 15 residues. This chain's CDR3 is CASSFFLGATNEQYF. Here the CDR3 DNA reads TGTGCCAGCAGTTTTTTTCTGGGGGCAACTAACGAGCAGTACTTC.

The chain couples TRBV5-4 to TRBJ2-1, with 7 nucleotides matching TRBD2. Germline V gene sequence: CDR1 SGHNT, CDR2 YYREEE (reference sequence). This CDR3 contains 18 residues. V was pared by 0 bases and J by 0 bases, with 9 bases of the junction left unmatched. In DNA form, the CDR3 reads TGTGCCAGCAGCTTGGAGACAGAACTAGCGAGCTCCTACAATGAGCAGTTCTTC. Encoded protein: CASSLETELASSYNEQFF.

The chain has TRBV6-5 and TRBJ2-7, with 7 nucleotides matching TRBD1. There are 15 residues in the CDR3. CDR1 and CDR2 from the germline V gene are MNHEY and SVGAGI. V was pared by 0 bases and J by 6 bases, with 8 bases of the junction left unmatched. The CDR3: CASSYSPTGIREQYF. DNA of the CDR3: TGTGCCAGCAGTTACTCCCCGACAGGGATCCGCGAGCAGTACTTC.

The rearrangement links TRBV5-1 to TRBJ1-2, with a tentative D call TRBD1 (6 bases). Germline V gene lookup returns CDR1 SGHRS and CDR2 YFSETQ. The CDR3 has 16 residues. The V and J ends lost 4 bases and 3 bases respectively, with 19 bases between them. The CDR3 nucleotides read TGCGCCAGCAGCGCGCGCAGGGGAGAGGTCGACTATGGCTACACCTTC. Protein product: CASSARRGEVDYGYTF.

Worth noting for this clone: Other DNA sequences in the sample encode the same CDR3. The chain uses TRBV13 and TRBJ2-1, with 9 bases aligning to TRBD2. V dropped 2 bases and J dropped 3; count of bases not matched to a gene: 2. Looked up from germline, CDR1 is PRHDT and CDR2 is FYEKMQ (reference sequence). This CDR3 comprises 15 residues. CDR3 coding DNA: TGTGCCAGCAGCTTAACTAGCGGGTTCTACAATGAGCAGTTCTTC. This encodes CASSLTSGFYNEQFF.

V and J are TRBV15 and TRBJ1-3; TRBD1 agrees at 9 bases. The CDR3 length is 15 residues. With 5 bases clipped from V and 3 bases from J, the junction kept 5 bases outside the gene matches. Germline V gene data show CDR1 as LNHNV and CDR2 as YYDKDF (reference sequence). CDR3 nucleotide sequence: TGTGCCACCAGCGCACAGGGGGCGGATGGAAACACCATATATTTT. Encoded protein: CATSAQGADGNTIYF.

The chain is built from TRBV28 and TRBJ1-1; no reliable D call. The CDR3 is made up of 16 amino acids. CDR1 is MDHEN, CDR2 SYDVKM, per germline. The V gene lost 5 bases and the J gene lost 0 bases, with 16 bases spanning the gap. The CDR3 DNA follows: TGTGCCAGCAGTCACGGTCCGGGAACATTGAACACTGAAGCTTTCTTT. The encoded protein is CASSHGPGTLNTEAFF.

The chain joins TRBV27 to TRBJ2-7; either TRBD1 or TRBD2 may fit D (6 bases each). Germline CDR1 is MNHEY and CDR2 is SMNVEV (reference sequence). V lost 8 bases and J lost 2, with 19 bases in between. This CDR3 has 15 residues. In DNA, the CDR3 is TGTGCCAGCTCCCGCCGCCTCGGGGGCACCTACGAGCAGTACTTC. Protein product: CASSRRLGGTYEQYF.

V gene TRBV7-8 combines with J gene TRBJ1-5; no reliable D call. V dropped 1 base and J dropped 8 bases, with 12 bases sitting between them. The germline gives CDR1 SGHVS, CDR2 FQNEAQ. The CDR3 spans 14 residues. The CDR3 DNA reads TGTGCCAGCAGCTTAGGAGAGACCGTGGAGCCCCAGCATTTT. This translates into CASSLGETVEPQHF.

To note about this clone: Other DNA sequences in the same sample also yield this CDR3. The chain links TRBV5-5 to TRBJ2-7; D gene unclear. Germline assignment: CDR1 SGHKS and CDR2 YYEKEE (reference sequence). V lost 1 base, J lost 4 bases, and 6 bases lay in between. This CDR3 contains 12 residues. The CDR3 is CASSLTEYEQYF. CDR3 bases: TGTGCCAGCAGCTTGACAGAATACGAGCAGTACTTC.

This chain links TRBV28 with TRBJ1-5; 8 bases are shared with TRBD1. With 6 bases clipped from V and 6 bases from J, the junction kept 4 bases outside the gene matches. This CDR3 is built from 13 residues. Germline CDR1 MDHEN, CDR2 SYDVKM. CDR3 loop: CASRTGVLQPQHF. Here the CDR3 DNA reads TGTGCCAGCAGGACAGGGGTACTTCAGCCCCAGCATTTT.

The V gene is TRBV9, the J gene TRBJ2-7; D is undetermined. CDR3 length: 13 amino acids. V lost 0 bases to trimming and J lost 1 base, with 5 bases between them. Germline V gene sequence: CDR1 SGDLS, CDR2 YYNGEE. The CDR3 here is CASSVAESYEQYF. The DNA of the CDR3 is TGTGCCAGCAGCGTAGCGGAATCCTACGAGCAGTACTTC.

The CDR3 DNA reads TGCGCCAGCAGCCAAGTGAGGGGACAAGAGACCCAGTACTTC. Translating gives CASSQVRGQETQYF. The rearrangement links TRBV4-1 to TRBJ2-5, with D tentatively TRBD1 or TRBD2 (5 bases each). Trimming stripped 1 base from V and 2 bases from J, with 8 bases between. The CDR3 sequence is 14 residues long. CDR1 and CDR2 from the germline V gene are MGHRA and YSYEKL.

The CDR3 loop reads CASSIQGGDNCKETQYF. The CDR3 region has the DNA TGTGCCAGCAGCATACAGGGGGGCGATAATTGCAAAGAGACCCAGTACTTC. V gene TRBV21-1 combines with J gene TRBJ2-5; the table's D gene call, TRBD1, was not cross checked with the DNA. TRBV21-1 is annotated as a pseudogene. The CDR3 is 17 residues long.

This chain uses TRBV7-9 with TRBJ2-2; 7 nucleotides align to TRBD1. The V and J ends lost 4 bases and 3 bases, in that order; junction bases with no gene match: 5. The germline gives CDR1 SEHNR, CDR2 FQNEAQ (reference sequence). CDR3 length: 15 residues. DNA for the CDR3: TGTGCCAGCAGCTGGCGGACAGGTGACACCGGGGAGCTGTTTTTT. Protein sequence: CASSWRTGDTGELFF.

This clone has just one count. This chain connects TRBV4-1 to TRBJ2-1; TRBD2 matches 8 bases. Per the germline V gene, CDR1 is MGHRA and CDR2 is YSYEKL. This CDR3 has 17 residues. V dropped 3 bases and J dropped 0; count of bases not matched to a gene: 7. The CDR3 nucleotides read TGCGCCAGCAGCCAGGCCACTAGCGGCAGCTCCTACAATGAGCAGTTCTTC. This sequence encodes CASSQATSGSSYNEQFF.